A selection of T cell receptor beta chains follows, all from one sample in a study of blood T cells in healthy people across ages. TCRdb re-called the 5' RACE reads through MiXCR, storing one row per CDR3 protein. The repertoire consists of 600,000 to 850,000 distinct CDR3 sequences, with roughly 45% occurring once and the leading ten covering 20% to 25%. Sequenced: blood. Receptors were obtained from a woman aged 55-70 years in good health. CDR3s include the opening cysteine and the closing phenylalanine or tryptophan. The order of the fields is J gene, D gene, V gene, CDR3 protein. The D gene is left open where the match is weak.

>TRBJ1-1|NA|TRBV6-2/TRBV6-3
CASSYDYRRTEAFF
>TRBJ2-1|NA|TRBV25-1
CASSVLQGEQFF
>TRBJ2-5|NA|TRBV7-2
CASSLSRGETQYF
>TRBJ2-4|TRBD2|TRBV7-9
CASSLDSGTSGNIQYF
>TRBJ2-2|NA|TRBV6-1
CASSPMGGRLETGELFF
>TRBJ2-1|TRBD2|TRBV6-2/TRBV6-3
CASRRIGGSPSYNEQFF
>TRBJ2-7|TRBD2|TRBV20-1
CSARRGLAGYYEQYF
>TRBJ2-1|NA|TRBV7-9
CASGPGTGYDEQFF
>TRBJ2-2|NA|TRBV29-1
CSVIRDSNAGELFF
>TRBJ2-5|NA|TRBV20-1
CSARDRAPPPKTQYF
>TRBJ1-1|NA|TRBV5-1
CASSGQPGVTEAFF
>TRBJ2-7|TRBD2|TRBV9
CASSAGLAELYEQYF
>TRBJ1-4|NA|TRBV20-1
CSARDSQGWEKLFF
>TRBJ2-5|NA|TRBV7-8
CASSGSGRAQYF
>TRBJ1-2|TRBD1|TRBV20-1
CSAGRTGGDFNYGYTF
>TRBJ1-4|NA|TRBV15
CATSRDFSGSNEKLFF
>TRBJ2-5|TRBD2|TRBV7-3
CASREGRGETQYF
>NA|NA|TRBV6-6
CASSYSGGGYYEQYF
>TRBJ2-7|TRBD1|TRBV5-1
CASSTGTVHEQYF
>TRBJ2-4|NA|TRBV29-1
CSVDIREGAKNIQYF
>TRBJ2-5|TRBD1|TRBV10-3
CATLLGQGGETQYF
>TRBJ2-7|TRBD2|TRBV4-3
CASSQVVAGGVSGEQYF
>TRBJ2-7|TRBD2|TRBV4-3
CASESKGGLAAYEQYF
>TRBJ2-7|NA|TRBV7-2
CASSLAGTPYEQYF
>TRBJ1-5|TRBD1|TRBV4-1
CASSQDGAQGVKVRPQHF
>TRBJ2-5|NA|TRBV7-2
CASSYSWGGETQYF
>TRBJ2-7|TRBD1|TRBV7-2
CASSPRPDRASYEQYF
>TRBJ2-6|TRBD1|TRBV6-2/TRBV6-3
CASTALTGGSGANVLTF
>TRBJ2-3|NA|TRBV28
CASSSGKQGISTDTQYF
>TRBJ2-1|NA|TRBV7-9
CASSLVGREMYNEQFF
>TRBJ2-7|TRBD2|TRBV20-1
CSARDPPRIAGGYEQYF